This TCR beta chain was sequenced in a study of lymphopenia after photon versus proton radiotherapy. V trimming: 1 base; J trimming: 6 bases; junction bases outside the gene matches: 6. There are 15 residues in the CDR3. Germline V gene data show CDR1 as SGHVS and CDR2 as FQNEAQ. Profiled with immunoSEQ multiplex PCR; TCRdb holds only in-frame clones, not every one. Of some 30,000 clones listed, about 93% are singletons. The source is a woman in her forties or fifties with cholangiocarcinoma. V gene TRBV7-8 combines with J gene TRBJ1-5, with 7 bases that match TRBD1. Material: peripheral blood, obtained from a patient treated with photon-based radiotherapy. DNA for the CDR3: TGTGCCAGCAGCTTAGAGGGGGCAGGGCTTCAGCCCCAGCATTTT. It encodes CASSLEGAGLQPQHF.